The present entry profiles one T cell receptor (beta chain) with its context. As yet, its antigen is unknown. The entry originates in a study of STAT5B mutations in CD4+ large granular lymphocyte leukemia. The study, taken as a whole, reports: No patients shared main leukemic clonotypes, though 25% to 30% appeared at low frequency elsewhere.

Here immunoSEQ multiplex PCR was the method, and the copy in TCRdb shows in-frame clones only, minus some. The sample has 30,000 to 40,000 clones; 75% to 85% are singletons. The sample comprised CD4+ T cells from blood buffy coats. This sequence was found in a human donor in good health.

Written as DNA, the CDR3 is TGCGCCAGCAGCGTGGGGACCCCAACTAATGAAAAACTGTTTTTT. It codes for CASSVGTPTNEKLFF. This chain uses TRBV5-1 with TRBJ1-4; TRBD1 might be the D (5 bases). The CDR3 totals 15 residues. V dropped 4 bases and J dropped 0 bases, with 10 bases sitting between them. Germline CDR1 and CDR2: SGHRS and YFSETQ. Full variable domain (outside the CDR3, taken from reference TRBV5-1 and TRBJ1-4): KAGVTQTPRYLIKTRGQQVTLSCSPISGHRSVSWYQQTPGQGLQFLFEYFSETQRNKGNFPGRFSGRQFSNSRSEMNVSTLELGDSALYLCASSVGTPTNEKLFFGSGTQLSVL.